The 4 T cell receptor beta chains listed next were all sequenced from one sample in a study of sequential checkpoint blockade in melanoma. Treatment defined: randomized to nivolumab then ipilimumab (arm A) or the reverse (arm B). Some clones are missing from TCRdb's copy, which holds only in-frame ones; the method was immunoSEQ multiplex PCR. Of roughly 5,000 clones detected, roughly 25% appear once; the ten largest clones hold about 9.4%. The sequencing used tumor tissue (inferred from file names), collected from a patient given nivolumab and ipilimumab in sequence. The receptors here all came from a human donor with melanoma.

J is TRBJ1-1 and V is TRBV23-1; tentatively, D is TRBD1 (5 bases). TRBV23-1 is classed as an ORF, of uncertain function. Trimming stripped 6 bases from V and 6 bases from J, with 14 bases between. This CDR3 contains 13 residues. The CDR3 reads CASSLSGSAEAFF. In DNA, the CDR3 is TGCGCCAGCAGCTTGTCAGGGAGCGCTGAAGCTTTCTTT.

This clone was found many times. J is TRBJ1-1 and V is TRBV7-4; D is unresolved. Deletions cut 4 bases from V and 5 bases from J, with 11 bases between. Germline CDR1 is SGHVT and CDR2 is SQSDAQ. This CDR3 is built from 13 residues. The DNA for the CDR3 is TGTGCCAGCAGCTCGCAGACGGGTACTGAAGCTTTCTTT. Its translation is CASSSQTGTEAFF.

This chain joins TRBV6-8 and TRBJ2-7; D is undetermined. The V gene's germline CDR1 is MNHGY and CDR2 SAAAGT. CDR3 length equals 17 residues. V was cut by 2 bases and J by 2 bases, with 19 bases left in between. CDR3 in amino acids: CASSYRAFSLNTYEQYF. CDR3 nucleotide sequence: TGTGCCAGCAGTTACAGAGCGTTCAGCCTCAACACCTACGAGCAGTACTTC.

This clone came up many times. The chain joins TRBV6-8 to TRBJ1-5, with D uncertain. The CDR3 spans 12 residues. Germline CDR1 and CDR2: MNHGY and SAAAGT. The V end was cut by 11 bases, the J end by 4 bases, with 12 bases between. The CDR3 sequence: CASSWENQPQHF. CDR3 DNA sequence: TGTGCCTCCTCGTGGGAAAATCAGCCCCAGCATTTT.